This TCR beta chain emerged from a study of shared clonotypes between healthy human individuals. Regarding this clone: Its specificity is unknown.

Whole-study results and caveats: Sequencing depth was expected to influence donor clonotype sharing.

Trimming pared 5 bases from V and 5 bases from J, leaving 19 bases between. The germline gives CDR1 MGHRA, CDR2 YSYEKL. The CDR3 runs to 16 residues. Those who donated, Caucasian adults without exception, all lived in Nashville, Tennessee. Authors' data handling: Filtering differed, since immunoSEQ gave only junction sequences and no quality scores. Sequencing was performed with immunoSEQ multiplex PCR; in TCRdb, only in-frame clones are kept and a portion is missing. V and J calls and clone size come straight from that table; D and trimming were deduced from the DNA. Of around 100,000 clones detected, approximately 70% appear once; the ten largest clones hold about 24%.

The specimen was memory CD8+ T cells sorted from blood. Subset meaning: CD45RO+ cells pooled with CCR7-negative TemRA cells. The chain links TRBV4-1 to TRBJ2-1; D is possibly TRBD2 (6 bases). The receptor's source is a woman aged 25 to 45 in good health. CDR3 bases: TGCGCCAGCAGCTACTTCCCGGGACTGCACCACAATGAGCAGTTCTTC. It specifies CASSYFPGLHHNEQFF.